The sequence of this T cell receptor beta chain was determined in a study of spatial heterogeneity in lung cancer. TCRdb reprocessed the 5' RACE reads with MiXCR, giving one entry per CDR3 protein. The table has 8,000 or so distinct CDR3 sequences, 7.5% to 10% seen once. This clonotype has only a few counts. Its antigen remains unidentified. Time point indicated: sample taken at primary tumor resection. Sequencing was performed on whole RNA extracted from tumor and nontumor lung tissue, or from frozen PBMC, and the material was left unsorted. Points from the study as a whole: Within tumors, counts of expanded alpha and beta TCRs tracked tumor mutation counts.

Sample: lung tumor tissue, taken at surgery. The origin of this receptor is a male donor with early-stage non-small cell lung cancer.

The CDR3 protein is CSASPGETLKLFF. The CDR3, as DNA: TGCAGTGCCTCTCCAGGGGAAACTCTCAAACTGTTTTTT. This chain uses TRBV20-1 with TRBJ1-4; tentatively, D is TRBD1 (6 bases). V lost 6 bases and J lost 11, with 19 bases in between. The CDR3 runs to 13 residues. Per germline, CDR1 DFQATT and CDR2 SNEGSKA (reference sequence).